This entry features one TCR beta chain sequence. The antigen is unknown. The junction and the germline gene differ at one end; a read error may be behind it. The entry originates in a study of T cells in Graves' hyperthyroidism and ophthalmopathy. The study, taken as a whole, reports: Stable hyperthyroidism was separated from ophthalmopathy by a model based on 13 V-J features.

Patients were excluded because of uncontrolled infection, other autoimmune disease, pregnancy or lactation. Using RNA transcripts as the source, TCR beta CDR3 regions were amplified. First-round RT-PCR targeting the TCR CDR3 was performed with the HTBI primer set. MiXCR, run by TCRdb on the multiplex PCR reads, gives a single entry per CDR3 protein. The profile covers about 98,000 distinct CDR3 sequences, with approximately 39% appearing a single time and roughly 10% taken by the ten largest. CDR3 size: 11 residues. Sequencing was done on a sample of peripheral blood or thyroid tissue (not recorded which). The V gene is TRBV12-3 or TRBV12-4, the J gene TRBJ1-1; D unresolved. The receptor's source is a woman aged 25-40 years with Graves' hyperthyroidism. The CDR3 DNA reads TGTGCCAGCTGTGAAGGAGGCAAAGCTAACTTT. Amino acids: CASCEGGKANF.